This is a list of T cell receptor beta chains from one sample in a study of cytomegalovirus exposure and HLA in healthy donors. The method was immunoSEQ multiplex PCR; TCRdb's version includes in-frame clones alone and lacks a portion of them. The table includes about 150,000 clones, approximately 61% detected once. Sequenced: PBMCs. The source is a woman aged 40 to 50 in good health and CMV-seronegative. Both conserved end residues are part of each CDR3. The order of the fields is V gene, clone size, J gene, D gene, CDR3 protein, CDR3 DNA. A D gene is named only where the DNA matches it firmly. Clone sizes are given selectively: once, few, many, or a class where the clone is expanded.

>TRBV5-4|-|TRBJ2-4|-
CASSSEDSLAKNIQYF
TGTGCCAGCAGCTCTGAGGACTCACTAGCCAAAAACATTCAGTACTTC
>TRBV10-3|few|TRBJ1-2|TRBD1
CAISDRGYSGYTF
TGTGCCATCAGTGACAGGGGGTACAGTGGCTACACCTTC
>TRBV27|once|TRBJ2-3|TRBD1
CASSLTGRTDTQYF
TGTGCCAGCAGTTTGACAGGGCGCACAGATACGCAGTATTTT
>TRBV19|-|TRBJ2-1|TRBD1
CASSLGTGNEQFF
TGTGCCAGTAGTCTTGGGACAGGCAATGAGCAGTTCTTC
>TRBV5-1|-|TRBJ1-6|TRBD1
CASSQMGQENSPLHF
TGCGCCAGCAGCCAAATGGGACAGGAGAATTCACCCCTCCACTTT
>TRBV28|-|TRBJ1-2|-
CASSFGGALTYGYTF
TGTGCCAGCAGTTTCGGAGGGGCCCTTACCTATGGCTACACCTTC
>TRBV7-9|-|TRBJ2-5|-
CASSPFPTAQETQYF
TGTGCCAGCAGCCCCTTCCCCACAGCCCAAGAGACCCAGTACTTC
>TRBV2|-|TRBJ2-1|TRBD1
CASSGGTGAYNEQFF
TGTGCCAGCAGTGGGGGGACAGGGGCCTACAATGAGCAGTTCTTC
>TRBV2|once|TRBJ2-1|-
CASRREHYNEQFF
TGTGCCAGCAGGAGAGAGCATTACAATGAGCAGTTCTTC
>TRBV4-3|few|TRBJ2-3|-
CASSQGRETDTQYF
TGCGCCAGCAGCCAAGGGAGGGAAACAGATACGCAGTATTTT
>TRBV6-6|-|TRBJ1-2|TRBD1
CASSLDRGYGYTF
TGTGCCAGCAGTTTAGACAGGGGATATGGCTACACCTTC
>TRBV15|-|TRBJ2-1|-
CATSRYGTHNEQFF
TGTGCCACCAGCAGATACGGGACACATAATGAGCAGTTCTTC
>TRBV6-5|once|TRBJ2-5|TRBD1
CASSAEGARTQYF
TGTGCCAGCAGTGCCGAGGGGGCCCGAACCCAGTACTTC
>TRBV7-9|few|TRBJ2-1|TRBD2
CASSSRLAGGLNEQFF
TGTGCCAGCAGCTCACGTCTAGCGGGGGGGCTCAATGAGCAGTTCTTC
>TRBV9|-|TRBJ1-1|TRBD1
CASGGQGSSEAFF
TGTGCCAGCGGAGGACAGGGCAGCTCTGAAGCTTTCTTT
>TRBV18|-|TRBJ1-1|-
CASSPLERVGTEAFF
TGTGCCAGCTCACCCTTAGAGAGGGTGGGCACTGAAGCTTTCTTT
>TRBV5-4|-|TRBJ2-3|TRBD2
CASSLGSRAGGGDTQYF
TGTGCCAGCAGCTTGGGAAGTAGAGCGGGGGGAGGGGATACGCAGTATTTT
>TRBV19|-|TRBJ1-2|-
CASSEFAPTYGYTF
TGTGCCAGTAGTGAATTTGCCCCTACCTATGGCTACACCTTC
>TRBV2|-|TRBJ1-1|-
CASLVDNWLGREAFF
TGTGCCAGTTTAGTGGACAACTGGCTTGGGCGGGAAGCTTTCTTT
>TRBV4-3|-|TRBJ1-1|-
CASRGQQGEAFF
TGCGCCAGCAGAGGACAACAGGGTGAAGCTTTCTTT
>TRBV28|-|TRBJ1-5|TRBD1
CASSAPTGGDQPQHF
TGTGCCAGCAGTGCTCCGACAGGGGGCGATCAGCCCCAGCATTTT
>TRBV19|few|TRBJ1-1|-
CASSRTVNTEAFF
TGTGCCAGTAGTCGGACAGTCAACACTGAAGCTTTCTTT
>TRBV15|few|TRBJ2-3|TRBD2
CATSRTRGVTDTQYF
TGTGCCACCAGCAGAACCCGGGGGGTCACAGATACGCAGTATTTT
>TRBV6-1|-|TRBJ2-7|-
CASSPPGVTYEQYF
TGTGCCAGCAGTCCACCAGGTGTTACCTACGAGCAGTACTTC
>TRBV5-6|-|TRBJ1-1|TRBD1
CASSYRQGTEAFF
TGTGCCAGCAGCTACCGACAGGGCACTGAAGCTTTCTTT
>TRBV5-4|-|TRBJ2-7|-
CASSLRGRADEQYF
TGTGCCAGCAGCTTGAGGGGCAGGGCCGACGAGCAGTACTTC
>TRBV5-4|few|TRBJ2-7|-
CASSLVGGDEQYF
TGTGCCAGCAGCTTGGTCGGGGGAGACGAGCAGTACTTC
>TRBV5-4|-|TRBJ1-4|TRBD1
CASSVQSGTGNEKLFF
TGTGCCAGCAGCGTACAATCCGGGACAGGAAATGAAAAACTGTTTTTT
>TRBV2|-|TRBJ2-5|-
CASSRTQSSETQYF
TGTGCCAGCAGCCGGACTCAGTCGTCAGAGACCCAGTACTTC
>TRBV10-2|-|TRBJ2-7|-
CASSPQGTYEQYF
TGCGCCAGCAGCCCGCAGGGGACCTACGAGCAGTACTTC
>TRBV9|-|TRBJ1-1|TRBD1
CASSPRTGGASDTEAFF
TGTGCCAGCAGCCCTCGGACAGGGGGCGCGTCGGACACTGAAGCTTTCTTT
>TRBV30|-|TRBJ1-2|-
CAWSVQSRGGYTF
TGTGCCTGGAGTGTACAGTCCCGGGGGGGCTACACCTTC
>TRBV6-4|few|TRBJ1-2|-
CASTPEAAYRSGYTF
TGTGCCAGCACCCCTGAGGCAGCCTACCGGTCTGGCTACACCTTC
>TRBV4-1|-|TRBJ2-7|-
CASSQGTASPYEQYF
TGCGCCAGCAGCCAAGGGACAGCCTCACCCTACGAGCAGTACTTC
>TRBV7-2|-|TRBJ2-7|TRBD2
CASSPGPAGGSYEQYF
TGTGCCAGCAGCCCGGGCCCAGCGGGGGGCTCCTACGAGCAGTACTTC
>TRBV9|few|TRBJ1-1|TRBD1
CASSAQGQGNTEAFF
TGTGCCAGCAGCGCCCAAGGACAGGGGAACACTGAAGCTTTCTTT
>TRBV27|-|TRBJ2-5|TRBD2
CASSLRRGAREQYF
TGTGCCAGCAGCCTTCGGCGGGGGGCGAGAGAGCAGTACTTC
>TRBV14|-|TRBJ2-2|-
CASSYRDDGTQHGELFF
TGTGCCAGCAGCTACAGGGACGACGGCACTCAGCACGGGGAGCTGTTTTTT
>TRBV2|few|TRBJ2-7|TRBD1
CASSSRDRGRPGSEQYF
TGTGCCAGCAGTAGTCGGGACAGGGGGCGGCCTGGGAGCGAGCAGTACTTC
>TRBV30|-|TRBJ1-6|-
CAWSVQSSPLHF
TGTGCCTGGAGTGTACAAAGTTCACCCCTCCACTTT
>TRBV4-2|-|TRBJ2-1|TRBD2
CASSHGTSGGFFEQFF
TGTGCCAGCAGCCATGGGACTAGCGGGGGATTTTTTGAGCAGTTCTTC
>TRBV5-1|-|TRBJ2-6|TRBD1
CAIRTGLISGANVLTF
TGCGCCATTCGGACAGGGCTTATTTCTGGGGCCAACGTCCTGACTTTC
>TRBV4-1|-|TRBJ2-2|TRBD1
CASSPNRGNTGELFF
TGCGCCAGCAGCCCTAACAGGGGGAACACCGGGGAGCTGTTTTTT
>TRBV28|-|TRBJ2-7|TRBD1
CASSLIGTGSYEQYF
TGTGCCAGCAGTTTAATTGGGACAGGGAGCTACGAGCAGTACTTC
>TRBV29-1|-|TRBJ2-7|TRBD1
CSAHGTGGEQYF
TGCAGCGCCCACGGGACAGGGGGCGAGCAGTACTTC
>TRBV6-1|-|TRBJ2-7|-
CASSGGSSYEQYF
TGTGCCAGCAGTGGGGGCAGCTCCTACGAGCAGTACTTC
>TRBV7-8|-|TRBJ1-5|-
CASEGAHNQPQHF
TGTGCCAGCGAGGGCGCACACAATCAGCCCCAGCATTTT
>TRBV6-6|once|TRBJ1-3|-
CASSYSGNTIYF
TGTGCCAGCAGTTATTCGGGAAACACCATATATTTT
>TRBV18|-|TRBJ1-2|-
CASSPAENYGYTF
TGTGCCAGCTCACCGGCAGAAAACTATGGCTACACCTTC
>TRBV28|-|TRBJ1-6|TRBD1
CASRDTGGSPLHF
TGTGCCAGCAGGGATACAGGGGGTTCACCCCTCCACTTT
>TRBV5-1|-|TRBJ2-7|TRBD1
CASSFQTGVYEQYF
TGCGCCAGCAGCTTCCAAACAGGGGTGTACGAGCAGTACTTC
>TRBV6-5|-|TRBJ1-6|TRBD1
CATRGRDRDNSPLHF
TGTGCCACCCGGGGCCGGGACAGGGATAATTCACCCCTCCACTTT
>TRBV28|-|TRBJ2-5|-
CASTSGPGTQYF
TGTGCCAGCACGAGCGGCCCAGGGACCCAGTACTTC